This TCR beta chain was observed in a study of T cell responses to AZD1222 COVID-19 vaccine (dated by TCRdb to the early 2020s). Broadly, across the study: Because spike-specific TCR depth and breadth did not differ between the two schedules, AZD1222 recipients who got a second dose at roughly 4 weeks were pooled with those who got a second dose at roughly 12 weeks. A total of 230 to 250 trial participants underwent TCR sequencing, of whom some 200 had received two doses of AZD1222 and 26 had received two doses of the MenACWY control vaccine. Trial participants were enrolled by age into 18-55, 56-69 and 70-plus year subgroups, with about 150, 28 and 57 TCR-sequenced participants respectively.

Turning to this clone: The antigen it recognizes is unknown. The record has no base qualities; no much larger clone is one base away.

CDR1 and CDR2, per the germline V gene, are SGHAT and FQNNGV. The CDR3 runs 15 residues from the cysteine to the phenylalanine. Only the CDR3 part of the read is kept: 45 bases, read in frame from the first base. At the junction V is shortened by 8 bases and J by 1 base, with 15 bases in between. The research as a whole found: Reportedly, close to half of the unique spike-specific TCRs recognized epitopes lying outside the regions that are mutated in the B.1.351 and B.1.1.7 variants. The 56-69-year group was small, and its depth increase did not reach significance, likely because of low power. Because no samples from the day 14 peak response were available, repertoires could be characterized only after the peak T cell response. Conclusions about previously exposed vaccinees are limited because only a handful of AZD1222 recipients were SARS-CoV-2 seropositive at baseline. Vaccine-associated CD4 TCRs spanned the whole spike protein, with dominant responses in regions 160-218 and 743-854. After two AZD1222 doses, both the breadth and the depth of spike-specific TCRs were significantly higher than at day 0 and than in MenACWY recipients. Participants were mostly white British and included more females than males, and it was suggested by the authors that clonal diversity may have been underestimated.

Interpreted using the paper, the time point label stands for: baseline before first vaccination. Samples from vaccinated people were obtained from the UK trials COV001 and COV002, which included a single-blind randomized controlled phase 2/3 trial of AZD1222 (ChAdOx1 nCoV-19) in healthy adults. Trial participant PBMC samples were collected at day 0 and day 28 after the second dose for TCRbeta chain sequencing. The CDR3 regions of human TCRbeta chains were analyzed by immunosequencing. In the source study's methods: Repertoire TCRs were matched against a reference library of SARS-CoV-2-specific TCRs generated with the MIRA antigen-specificity platform. Breadth was defined as the fraction of unique TCRs that were SARS-CoV-2-associated, and depth was defined as the fraction of total T cells that were SARS-CoV-2-associated. Using the MIRA data, every spike-specific TCR was mapped to the spike region that the TCR reacted to and assigned to either a CD4 or a CD8 class. Log10-transformed breadth and depth values were compared by one-way ANOVA with Sidak's multiple comparisons tests. The clones in this table, taken by TCRdb from immuneACCESS, are in-frame only. Not every clone is retained; where verified, under half of the shortfall comes from an unresolved V gene, and the cause of the rest is unknown. V, J and clone size were drawn from that table, and D and trimming were deduced from the DNA. The sample data list fewer than 150,000 clones, and about 90% of these were observed just once. The ten biggest clones cover 8.5% to 10% of the sample.

The sample in question was peripheral blood, obtained on day 0 of AZD1222 vaccination. The TCR was taken from an adult in good health. The V and J segments used are TRBV11-2 and TRBJ1-3; no D gene is confidently identified. The CDR3: CASSKGLLSGNTIYF. The nucleotide sequence reads TGTGCCAGCTCCAAAGGGTTGTTATCTGGAAACACCATATATTTT.